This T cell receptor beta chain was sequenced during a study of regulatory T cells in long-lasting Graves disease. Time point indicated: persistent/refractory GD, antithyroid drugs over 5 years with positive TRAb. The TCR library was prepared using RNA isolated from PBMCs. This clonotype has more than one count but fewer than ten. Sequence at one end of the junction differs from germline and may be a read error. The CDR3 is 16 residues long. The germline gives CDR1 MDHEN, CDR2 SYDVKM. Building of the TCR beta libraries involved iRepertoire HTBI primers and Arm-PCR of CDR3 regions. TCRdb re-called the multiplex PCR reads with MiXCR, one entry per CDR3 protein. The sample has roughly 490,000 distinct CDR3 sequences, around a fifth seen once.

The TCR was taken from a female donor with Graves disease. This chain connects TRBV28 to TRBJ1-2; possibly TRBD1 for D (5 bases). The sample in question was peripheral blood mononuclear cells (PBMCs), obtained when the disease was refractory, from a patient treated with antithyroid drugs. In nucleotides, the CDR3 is TGCGCCAGCAGCCAAGATCGGGCAGGGAAGGGCTATGGCTACACCTTC. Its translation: CASSQDRAGKGYGYTF.